The entry below gives a single T cell receptor (beta chain) sequence along with its context. In the source study's methods: Reference gene primer amplification yielded estimated nucleated cell counts. Method: immunoSEQ multiplex PCR; TCRdb's copy keeps in-frame clones and lacks some. That table is the source of V, J and clone size, and D and trimming were worked out from the DNA. The repertoire consists of hundreds of thousands of clones, with roughly 90% occurring once and the leading ten covering under 1.5%. These data belong to a study of blood T cell repertoires in COVID-19. Overall study context: Spain, Italy and the United States supplied samples that represented acute and convalescent COVID-19. Sources were T cells, B-cell-depleted T cells, or PBMCs; the material itself was cDNA or gDNA.

The CDR3 sequence is 14 residues long. The trim removed 5 bases at V and 6 bases at J, leaving 5 bases unmatched. Germline-derived CDR1 and CDR2 are WNHNN and SYGVQD (reference sequence). The source of this sequence is a woman aged 25 to 39 with active or convalescent COVID-19. The specimen sequenced was peripheral blood. This sequence joins TRBV10-1 and TRBJ1-5, with 9 nucleotides matching TRBD1. CDR3 in DNA: TGCGCCAGCAGTACGACAGGGGGAATTCAGCCCCAGCATTTT. Amino acids: CASSTTGGIQPQHF.